The rows below give T cell receptor beta chains drawn from one sample of a study of shared clonotypes between healthy human individuals. Data came from immunoSEQ multiplex PCR; TCRdb stores just in-frame clones and leaves some out. The sample yields about 560,000 clones, roughly 79% seen once. The sample taken for sequencing was PBMCs. Receptors originate from a middle-aged woman in good health. Some clones in this sample may be carry-over from other donors' samples. The CDR3 runs from the conserved cysteine through the conserved F or W. D genes are given only for firm matches. The listing skips clone size in some rows; elsewhere it reads once, few, many or a size class.

TRBJ2-7 | - | - | TRBV7-2 | TGTGCCAGCAGCTTAGGTTCCGTGGGGGTAGGGGAGCAGTACTTC | CASSLGSVGVGEQYF
TRBJ1-2 | - | - | TRBV6-1 | TGTGCCAGCACTTTCCCGCCGGGGACTAACTATGGCTACACCTTC | CASTFPPGTNYGYTF
TRBJ1-2 | - | - | TRBV28 | TGTGCCAGCACAGGGTCTAGGGATGGCTACACCTTC | CASTGSRDGYTF
TRBJ1-2 | few | - | TRBV28 | TGTGCCAGCAGAATAGACAGTCGGGACTATGGCTACACCTTC | CASRIDSRDYGYTF
TRBJ2-7 | once | TRBD2 | TRBV29-1 | TGCAGCGCCCGGACTAGCGGCACCTACGAGCAGTACTTC | CSARTSGTYEQYF
TRBJ2-3 | - | - | TRBV6-1 | TGTGCCAGCAGTGAAGCAAAGGGCGCCACAGATACGCAGTATTTT | CASSEAKGATDTQYF
TRBJ2-7 | - | TRBD1 | TRBV10-1 | TGCGCCAGCAGTCCCCACGGGACAGGGTACGAGCAGTACTTC | CASSPHGTGYEQYF
TRBJ2-2 | - | - | TRBV2 | TGTGCCAGCAGGAGGGGGGTCACCACCGGGGAGCTGTTTTTT | CASRRGVTTGELFF
TRBJ2-2 | - | - | TRBV7-8 | TGTGCCAGCAGCTTAGCGGGGGGGCGGTTGAACACCGGGGAGCTGTTTTTT | CASSLAGGRLNTGELFF
TRBJ2-1 | - | - | TRBV6-5 | TGTGCCAGCAGTTACTCGGGAGATCGGGAGCAGTTCTTC | CASSYSGDREQFF
TRBJ1-4 | - | TRBD1 | TRBV7-9 | TGTGCCAGCAGCGCCGGGACAGTCAATGAAAAACTGTTTTTT | CASSAGTVNEKLFF
TRBJ2-4 | once | - | TRBV28 | TGTGCCAGCAGTTCGACAGTTACGGCAAACATTCAGTACTTC | CASSSTVTANIQYF
TRBJ2-7 | - | - | TRBV19 | TGTGCCAGTAGAGGGGGGTTGGGCGAGCAGTACTTC | CASRGGLGEQYF
TRBJ1-4 | few | - | TRBV29-1 | TGCAGCGTTGTTCGGGGCACTAATGAAAAACTGTTTTTT | CSVVRGTNEKLFF
TRBJ2-1 | - | TRBD2 | TRBV5-4 | TGTGCCACCACACGAGGCGGGAGGGACGGTGAGCAGTTCTTC | CATTRGGRDGEQFF
TRBJ2-1 | - | - | TRBV4-2 | TGTGCCAGCAGCCAAGTTCAGGCAGACTTGGACAATGAGCAGTTCTTC | CASSQVQADLDNEQFF
TRBJ2-1 | - | - | TRBV7-3 | TGTGCCAGCAGCCCAAGCTGGTACAATGAGCAGTTCTTC | CASSPSWYNEQFF
TRBJ2-2 | - | - | TRBV7-8 | TGTGCCAGCAGCCCGGACCAGAACACCGGGGAGCTGTTTTTT | CASSPDQNTGELFF
TRBJ2-7 | few | - | TRBV7-6 | TGTGCCAGCAGCTCACGACAGGGAGGGTACGAGCAGTACTTC | CASSSRQGGYEQYF
TRBJ1-1 | - | - | TRBV28 | TGTGCCAGCAGTTTCCAGTTGAACACTGAAGCTTTCTTT | CASSFQLNTEAFF
TRBJ2-4 | - | TRBD1 | TRBV5-4 | TGTGCCAGCAGCGGACAGGGGGAAGGAGGAAACATTCAGTACTTC | CASSGQGEGGNIQYF
TRBJ2-7 | - | - | TRBV6-6 | TGTGCCAGCAGTTATAGGGGGGGGGACTCCTACGAGCAGTACTTC | CASSYRGGDSYEQYF
TRBJ2-1 | - | TRBD2 | TRBV11-3 | TGTGCCAGCAGCTTAGAAGGGACTAGCGGATACAATGAGCAGTTCTTC | CASSLEGTSGYNEQFF
TRBJ2-1 | - | TRBD2 | TRBV29-1 | TGCAGCGTTAGACTTGAGCGGGAAAATGTCTATGAGCAGTTCTTC | CSVRLERENVYEQFF